A selection of T cell receptor beta chains follows, all from one sample in a study of long-term antiretroviral therapy in people with HIV. TCRdb keeps only in-frame clones here, not all; method: immunoSEQ multiplex PCR. Here the sample spans about 35,000 clones, approximately 85% being singletons. The sample here was unsorted PBMCs, taken 2.2 years after starting antiretroviral therapy. The receptors shown here come from a man aged 18 to 35 with HIV. Both conserved end residues are part of each CDR3. A D gene is named only where the DNA matches it firmly. Size is omitted from some rows. Given values are once, few, many or a class for expanded clones.

J,V,size,D,CDR3,DNA
TRBJ2-7,TRBV5-1,once,.,CASRTGSSYEQYF,TGCGCCAGCAGGACCGGTAGCTCCTACGAGCAGTACTTC
TRBJ2-2,TRBV5-4,.,.,CASSSPVGRDTGELFF,TGTGCCAGCAGCTCACCCGTGGGCCGGGACACCGGGGAGCTGTTTTTT
TRBJ2-7,TRBV6-5,.,TRBD1,CASSFSETGIYEQYF,TGTGCCAGCAGTTTCTCCGAGACAGGGATATACGAGCAGTACTTC
TRBJ2-3,TRBV11-1,.,TRBD2,CASSSNPSGSDTQYF,TGTGCCAGCAGCTCAAACCCTAGCGGGAGTGATACGCAGTATTTT
TRBJ1-6,TRBV6-5,.,TRBD1,CASRDRASYNSPLHF,TGTGCCAGCAGGGACAGGGCTTCCTATAATTCACCCCTCCACTTT
TRBJ1-5,TRBV21-1,.,.,CASEAGDEPQHF,TGTGCCTCTGAGGCAGGGGATGAGCCCCAGCATTTT
TRBJ2-3,TRBV19,.,.,CASSIPEQGDTQYF,TGTGCCAGTAGTATCCCGGAACAGGGTGATACGCAGTATTTT
TRBJ2-5,TRBV18,.,.,CASSPSLGPSGETQYF,TGTGCCAGCTCACCATCTCTAGGACCGTCGGGGGAGACCCAGTACTTC
TRBJ1-1,TRBV27,.,.,CASSTDRRNTEAFF,TGTGCCAGCAGTACCGACAGGAGGAACACTGAAGCTTTCTTT
TRBJ2-2,TRBV6-6,.,.,CASNADRFGDTGELFF,TGTGCCAGCAACGCCGACCGATTCGGTGACACCGGGGAGCTGTTTTTT
TRBJ2-1,TRBV9,.,.,CASSSTGEQFF,TGTGCCAGCAGCTCGACGGGTGAGCAGTTCTTC
TRBJ2-7,TRBV27,.,.,CASSLGGGEPKLGEQYF,TGTGCCAGCAGTTTGGGGGGGGGCGAGCCTAAGCTTGGGGAGCAGTACTTC
TRBJ2-2,TRBV6-4,.,.,CASSDVPSTGELFF,TGTGCCAGCAGTGATGTCCCGAGTACCGGGGAGCTGTTTTTT
TRBJ2-7,TRBV7-2,.,TRBD1,CASSSTGGARSEQYF,TGTGCCAGCAGCTCCACAGGGGGAGCACGGTCCGAGCAGTACTTC
TRBJ2-7,TRBV11-2,.,TRBD1,CASSRTTGDFSYEQYF,TGTGCCAGCAGCCGAACTACAGGGGATTTCTCCTACGAGCAGTACTTC
TRBJ1-1,TRBV7-2,.,TRBD1,CASSLGGGADTEAFF,TGTGCCAGCAGCTTAGGAGGGGGCGCCGACACTGAAGCTTTCTTT
TRBJ2-7,TRBV19,once,.,CASSMAGYYEQYF,TGTGCCAGTAGTATGGCAGGTTACTACGAGCAGTACTTC
TRBJ2-2,TRBV19,.,TRBD1,CASRALGQGLGTGELFF,TGTGCCAGTAGGGCACTGGGACAGGGATTAGGGACCGGGGAGCTGTTTTTT